These 27 T cell receptor beta chains were all obtained from the same sample, sequenced in a study of Ad26.COV2.S vaccination and SARS-CoV-2 variants. Repertoires were generated with immunoSEQ multiplex PCR, while TCRdb's copy carries only in-frame clones and drops some. Among about 400,000 clones listed, 88% were seen once. Treatment denoted: roughly 18 received Ad26.COV2.S at low or high dose, single or two shots; five or six received placebo; per-sample allocation not given. Day 63 following the first vaccine or placebo injection was when the samples were taken. The sample in question was peripheral blood, obtained in a trial of Ad26.COV2.S vaccine versus placebo. These TCRs come from a person aged 18-60 years who received the Ad26.COV2.S COVID-19 vaccine or a placebo.

J is TRBJ1-1 and V is TRBV4-1; 7 bases fit TRBD1. The CDR3 totals 14 residues. From germline, CDR1 is MGHRA and CDR2 YSYEKL. Trimming removed 4 bases from V and 1 base from J; junction bases left unmatched: 3. In nucleotides, the CDR3 is TGCGCCAGCAGCCTCCGGACAGGGAACACTGAAGCTTTCTTT. Translating it yields CASSLRTGNTEAFF.

In its sample, this clone was seen once. The gene calls are TRBV3-1 (or the pseudogene TRBV3-2) and TRBJ1-2; D uncertain. Trimming took 8 bases from V and 4 from J, leaving 14 bases between them. CDR1 and CDR2 (germline): LGHDT, YNNKEL (reference sequence). The CDR3 contains 13 residues. CDR3 sequence: CASARQESYGYTF. The CDR3 DNA is TGTGCCAGCGCCCGCCAGGAGAGCTATGGCTACACCTTC.

Worth noting for this clone: This CDR3 is also generated by other DNA sequences in the sample. The rearrangement uses TRBV5-1 and TRBJ2-1, with no clear D. The CDR3 spans 12 residues. From germline, CDR1 is SGHRS and CDR2 YFSETQ. V gave up 0 bases and J gave up 7 bases, with 5 bases separating them. The CDR3 DNA follows: TGCGCCAGCAGCTTGGGGGGTAATGAGCAGTTCTTC. This gives the protein CASSLGGNEQFF.

The gene calls are TRBV18 and TRBJ1-2; D ambiguous. V shed 2 bases and J shed 5 bases, with 18 bases lying between them. The germline gives CDR1 KGHSH, CDR2 LQKENI. The CDR3 runs 16 residues. Written as DNA, the CDR3 is TGTGCCAGCTCACCAACTGTTACGGAATCACCTTATGGCTACACCTTC. Translated: CASSPTVTESPYGYTF.

The chain recombines TRBV5-1 with TRBJ2-4; TRBD1 is a possible D gene (6 bases). The germline V gene has CDR1 SGHRS and CDR2 YFSETQ. This CDR3 contains 14 residues. V lost 3 bases, J lost 6 bases, and 13 bases lay in between. The CDR3 loop reads CASSWGTTPNIQYF. CDR3 coding DNA: TGCGCCAGCAGCTGGGGGACAACCCCAAACATTCAGTACTTC.

The rearrangement joins TRBV4-1 to TRBJ1-5, with D hard to call. This CDR3 contains 14 residues. Deletions cut 3 bases from V and 1 base from J, with 7 bases between. Germline CDR1 and CDR2: MGHRA and YSYEKL. The DNA of the CDR3 is TGCGCCAGCAGCCATATTCAGAGCAATCAGCCCCAGCATTTT. Protein: CASSHIQSNQPQHF.

The table lists this clone with a count of one. V is TRBV4-1 and J is TRBJ2-1; D ambiguous. CDR1 MGHRA and CDR2 YSYEKL come from the germline V gene. The CDR3 has 16 residues. Trimming took off 0 bases at V and 5 bases at J, with 14 bases between the two ends. CDR3 nucleotide sequence: TGCGCCAGCAGCCAAGATGTCTACCCCCCAGACAATGAGCAGTTCTTC. It encodes CASSQDVYPPDNEQFF.

The chain recombines TRBV7-6 with TRBJ1-5; D might be TRBD1 (5 bases). CDR3 length equals 15 residues. CDR1 is SGHVS, CDR2 FNYEAQ, per germline. The V end was cut by 1 base, the J end by 3 bases, with 10 bases between. CDR3 nucleotides: TGTGCCAGCAGCTTAGAGCCAGGGCCCAATCAGCCCCAGCATTTT. The encoded protein is CASSLEPGPNQPQHF. Full variable domain (missing parts from reference TRBV7-6 and TRBJ1-5): GAGVSQSPRYKVTKRGQDVALRCDPISGHVSLYWYRQALGQGPEFLTYFNYEAQQDKSGLPNDRFSAERPEGSISTLTIQRTEQRDSAMYRCASSLEPGPNQPQHFGDGTRLSIL.

The count of this clone is one. This rearrangement joins TRBV30 to TRBJ1-4, with D unclear. Germline-derived CDR1 and CDR2 are GTSNPN and SVGIG (reference sequence). Trimming stripped 7 bases from V and 4 bases from J, with 10 bases between. This CDR3 is built from 12 residues. CDR3 bases: TGTGCCTCATGGACCCTTAATGAAAAACTGTTTTTT. Encoded protein: CASWTLNEKLFF.

The chain recombines TRBV20-1 with TRBJ2-7; 9 bases match TRBD2. V gave up 3 bases and J gave up 4 bases; unmatched junction bases: 16. Germline CDR1 DFQATT, CDR2 SNEGSKA (reference sequence). The CDR3 length is 17 residues. In DNA, the CDR3 is TGCAGTGCTAGTCCTCCGGGAACTAGCGGGCCCCCATACGAGCAGTACTTC. It specifies CSASPPGTSGPPYEQYF.

J is TRBJ1-4 and V is TRBV7-2; D is perhaps TRBD1 (5 bases). V shed 7 bases and J shed 2 bases, with 11 bases lying between them. Germline loops: CDR1 SGHTA, CDR2 FQGNSA. CDR3 size: 14 residues. CDR3 DNA sequence: TGTGCCAGCACCCCGGGGGTCACTAATGAAAAACTGTTTTTT. Translating it yields CASTPGVTNEKLFF.

The genes are TRBV7-8 and TRBJ2-7, with D perhaps being TRBD1 or TRBD2 (5 bases each). This CDR3 has 16 residues. Germline assignment: CDR1 SGHVS and CDR2 FQNEAQ. V lost 4 bases to trimming and J lost 3 bases, with 19 bases between them. The CDR3 nucleotides read TGTGCCAGCAGCTCTACCGCCCCGGGACGGAACTACGAGCAGTACTTC. This translates into CASSSTAPGRNYEQYF.

V usage is TRBV7-8 and J usage is TRBJ1-3; 7 nucleotides agree with TRBD1. The germline V gene encodes CDR1 SGHVS and CDR2 FQNEAQ. This CDR3 has 17 residues. Germline trimming cut 1 base from V and 5 bases from J; bases unmatched to any gene: 11. The DNA for the CDR3 is TGTGCCAGCAGCTTAGGGCGTGTCCCGGGACAGAGAAACACCATATATTTT. This sequence encodes CASSLGRVPGQRNTIYF.

The rearrangement uses TRBV6-6 and TRBJ1-2; D gene unclear. In germline, CDR1 is MNHNY, CDR2 SVGAGI (reference sequence). The V end was cut by 5 bases, the J end by 6 bases, with 7 bases between. This CDR3 comprises 11 residues. The CDR3 DNA sequence: TGTGCCAGCAGTAACTATAATGGCTACACCTTC. Translating it yields CASSNYNGYTF.

V usage is TRBV7-9 and J usage is TRBJ2-4; D not certain. Per the germline V gene, CDR1 is SEHNR and CDR2 is FQNEAQ (reference sequence). Trimming stripped 1 base from V and 0 bases from J, with 4 bases between. The CDR3 has 14 residues. CDR3 protein: CASSLVLAKNIQYF. The CDR3 DNA reads as TGTGCCAGCAGCTTAGTTCTAGCCAAAAACATTCAGTACTTC.

This clone has a single count. The chain has TRBV27 and TRBJ2-1, with 7 nucleotides matching TRBD2. V lost 1 base, J lost 6 bases, and 6 bases stayed unmatched. Germline values: CDR1 MNHEY, CDR2 SMNVEV (reference sequence). The CDR3 sequence is 15 residues long. The CDR3 region is CASSLWRGSVNEQFF. Written as DNA, the CDR3 is TGTGCCAGCAGTTTATGGCGGGGGTCCGTCAATGAGCAGTTCTTC.

The gene calls are TRBV7-3 and TRBJ1-1; 8 nucleotides align to TRBD1. V was pared by 5 bases and J by 5 bases, with 7 bases of the junction left unmatched. This CDR3 contains 14 residues. Germline CDR1 reads SGHTA; CDR2 reads FQGTGA. The CDR3 spells CASSPQGASTEAFF. DNA of the CDR3: TGTGCCAGCAGCCCGCAGGGGGCGAGTACTGAAGCTTTCTTT.

The chain joins TRBV6-4 to TRBJ2-7; the D gene is possibly TRBD1 (6 bases). Trimming removed 1 base from V and 0 bases from J, with 13 bases in between. Germline assignment: CDR1 MRHNA and CDR2 SNTAGT. This CDR3 has 16 amino acids. The CDR3 protein is CASSDLDRRSSYEQYF. The CDR3 DNA is TGTGCCAGCAGTGACTTAGACAGGAGGAGCTCCTACGAGCAGTACTTC.

This chain connects TRBV6-5 to TRBJ1-1; 8 bases are a match to TRBD1. The CDR3 is 14 amino acids. Trimming at V came to 6 bases and at J to 1 base, leaving 4 bases not matched to a gene. Germline V lookup: CDR1 MNHEY, CDR2 SVGAGI. This CDR3 is CASRDREKNTEAFF. The CDR3 bases are TGTGCCAGCAGGGACAGGGAGAAGAACACTGAAGCTTTCTTT.

The rearrangement uses TRBV30 and TRBJ1-6; TRBD1 matches at 7 bases. J was trimmed by 7 bases and V by 4 bases; bases with no gene match: 4. The germline gives CDR1 GTSNPN, CDR2 SVGIG (reference sequence). The CDR3 is made up of 13 amino acids. The CDR3 DNA reads TGTGCCTGGAAAGGGGGCTGGAATTCACCCCTCCACTTT. Encoded protein: CAWKGGWNSPLHF. The complete variable domain, with remaining parts taken from reference TRBV30 and TRBJ1-6, reads SQTIHQWPATLVQPVGSPLSLECTVEGTSNPNLYWYRQAAGRGLQLLFYSVGIGQISSEVPQNLSASRPQDRQFILSSKKLLLSDSGFYLCAWKGGWNSPLHFGNGTRLTVT.

The rearrangement uses TRBV27 and TRBJ1-5; tentatively, D is TRBD1 (6 bases). The CDR3 runs to 14 residues. The germline V and J ends were trimmed by 4 bases and 6 bases, with 13 bases remaining between them. From germline, CDR1 is MNHEY and CDR2 SMNVEV (reference sequence). CDR3 bases: TGTGCCAGCAGTTCCCAGGGAGGGGGTCAGCCCCAGCATTTT. Amino acid sequence: CASSSQGGGQPQHF.

The chain couples TRBV7-2 to TRBJ2-4, with TRBD2 as a possible D gene (5 bases). The CDR3 runs 15 residues. In germline, CDR1 is SGHTA, CDR2 FQGNSA. Trimming left V 2 bases short and J 8 bases short, with 16 bases between. CDR3 loop: CASSLSASNLDIQYF. The CDR3, as DNA: TGTGCCAGCAGCTTATCGGCTAGCAATTTGGACATTCAGTACTTC.

The rearrangement uses TRBV4-1 and TRBJ2-3, with TRBD1 matching 7 bases. In germline, CDR1 is MGHRA, CDR2 YSYEKL. The CDR3 sequence is 17 residues long. With V trimmed by 0 bases and J by 4 bases, 10 bases remained unmatched. This CDR3 reads CASSQDGRQGKADTQYF. The CDR3 nucleotides are TGCGCCAGCAGCCAAGATGGGCGACAGGGAAAGGCAGATACGCAGTATTTT.

The rearrangement joins TRBV28 to TRBJ2-7, with D perhaps TRBD1 or TRBD2 (5 bases each). Germline V gene data show CDR1 as MDHEN and CDR2 as SYDVKM. The V gene lost 6 bases and the J gene lost 3 bases, with 18 bases spanning the gap. The CDR3 length is 15 residues. Here the CDR3 DNA reads TGTGCCAGCAGACACCGGGCCGGGACCGGCTACGAGCAGTACTTC. Translated: CASRHRAGTGYEQYF.

This clone has only one observation. This chain joins TRBV24-1 and TRBJ2-2; D remains ambiguous. This CDR3 has 13 amino acids. The germline CDR1 and CDR2 sequences are KGHDR and SFDVKD. Trimming took 9 bases from V and 7 from J, leaving 14 bases between them. The CDR3 nucleotides are TGTGCCACCCAGTCCTCCTGGGGCGGGGAGCTGTTTTTT. Amino acids: CATQSSWGGELFF.

The chain is built from TRBV29-1 and TRBJ2-7; possibly TRBD2 for D (6 bases). The CDR3 is 11 residues long. The V end was cut by 6 bases, the J end by 3 bases, with 9 bases between. In germline, CDR1 is SQVTM, CDR2 ANQGSEA. CDR3 sequence: CSVSRDYEQYF. The CDR3 bases are TGCAGCGTCTCGCGGGACTACGAGCAGTACTTC.

This clone was detected only a few times. The gene calls are TRBV10-1 and TRBJ1-1; tentative D call: TRBD1 (5 bases). There are 13 residues in the CDR3. The germline CDR1 and CDR2 sequences are WNHNN and SYGVQD (reference sequence). Trimming cost V 7 bases and J 1 base, with 10 bases left between them. In nucleotides, the CDR3 is TGCGCCAGCACGCAGGGCACGAACACTGAAGCTTTCTTT. Translation gives CASTQGTNTEAFF.